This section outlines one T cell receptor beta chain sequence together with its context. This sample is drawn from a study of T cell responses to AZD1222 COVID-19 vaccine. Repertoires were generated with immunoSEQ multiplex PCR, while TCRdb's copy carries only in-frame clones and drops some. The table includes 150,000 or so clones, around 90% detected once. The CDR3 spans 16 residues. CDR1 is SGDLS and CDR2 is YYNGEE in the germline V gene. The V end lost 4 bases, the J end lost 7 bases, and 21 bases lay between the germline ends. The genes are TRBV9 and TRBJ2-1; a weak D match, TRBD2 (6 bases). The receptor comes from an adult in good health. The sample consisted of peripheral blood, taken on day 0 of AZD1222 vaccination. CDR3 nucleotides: TGTGCCAGCAGCCCATGGTCCGGGAGAGGAAGGAATGAGCAGTTCTTC. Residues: CASSPWSGRGRNEQFF.